This T cell receptor (beta chain) was recorded in a study of blood T cell repertoires in COVID-19. Across the whole study: Donors in the United States, Italy and Spain gave samples during acute or convalescent COVID-19. Sources were T cells, B-cell-depleted T cells, or PBMCs; the material itself was cDNA or gDNA.

In the study's own analysis: Researchers report that nucleated cell counts were estimated from reference gene primer amplification. Sequencing used immunoSEQ multiplex PCR; TCRdb keeps in-frame clones, though not all of them. V, J and clone size are taken as reported in that table, and D and trimming were inferred from the DNA itself. The sample lists approximately 210,000 clones, roughly 80% occurring once. The CDR3 consists of 13 residues. The V gene lost 5 bases and the J gene lost 6 bases, with 16 bases spanning the gap. Germline loops: CDR1 GTSNPN, CDR2 SVGIG (reference sequence). A few counts support this clone.

Sequencing was carried out using peripheral blood. The receptor comes from a human donor in a cohort sampled during active COVID-19. The rearrangement joins TRBV30 to TRBJ1-2, with D maybe TRBD1 (6 bases). The CDR3 loop reads CAWAHTGNNGYTF. The CDR3 DNA reads as TGTGCCTGGGCCCATACAGGGAACAATGGCTACACCTTC.